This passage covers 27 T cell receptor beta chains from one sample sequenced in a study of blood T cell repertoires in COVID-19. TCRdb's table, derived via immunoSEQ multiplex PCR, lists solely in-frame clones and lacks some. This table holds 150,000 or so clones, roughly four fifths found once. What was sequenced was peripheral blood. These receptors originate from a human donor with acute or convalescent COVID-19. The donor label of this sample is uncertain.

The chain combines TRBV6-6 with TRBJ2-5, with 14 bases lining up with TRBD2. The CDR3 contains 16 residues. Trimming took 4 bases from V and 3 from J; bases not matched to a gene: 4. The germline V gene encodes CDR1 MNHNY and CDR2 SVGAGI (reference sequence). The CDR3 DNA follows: TGTGCCAGCAGTTCCCGGACTAGCGGGGGGAAAGAGACCCAGTACTTC. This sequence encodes CASSSRTSGGKETQYF.

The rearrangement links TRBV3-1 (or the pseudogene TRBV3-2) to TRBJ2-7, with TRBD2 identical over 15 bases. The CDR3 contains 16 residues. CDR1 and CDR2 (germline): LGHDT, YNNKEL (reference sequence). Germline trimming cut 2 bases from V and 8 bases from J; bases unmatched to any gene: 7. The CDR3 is CASSQLPGLAGGKQYF. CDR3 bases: TGTGCCAGCAGCCAACTACCGGGACTAGCGGGGGGTAAGCAGTACTTC.

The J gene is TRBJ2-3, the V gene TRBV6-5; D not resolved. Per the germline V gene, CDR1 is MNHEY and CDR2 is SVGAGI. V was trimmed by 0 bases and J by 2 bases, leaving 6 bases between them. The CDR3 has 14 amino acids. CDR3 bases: TGTGCCAGCAGTTACTCGCCAGTCACAGATACGCAGTATTTT. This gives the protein CASSYSPVTDTQYF.

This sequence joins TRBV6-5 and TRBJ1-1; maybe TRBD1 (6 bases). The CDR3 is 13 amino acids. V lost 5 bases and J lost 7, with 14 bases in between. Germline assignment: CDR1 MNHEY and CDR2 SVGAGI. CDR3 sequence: CASSRSGVVEAFF. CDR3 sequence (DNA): TGTGCCAGCAGTCGTTCAGGGGTCGTTGAAGCTTTCTTT.

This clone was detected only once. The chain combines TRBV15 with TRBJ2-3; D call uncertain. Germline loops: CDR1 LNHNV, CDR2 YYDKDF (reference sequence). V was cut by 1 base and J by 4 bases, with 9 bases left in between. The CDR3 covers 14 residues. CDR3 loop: CATSRARSADTQYF. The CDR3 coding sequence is TGTGCCACCAGCAGAGCCAGGTCGGCAGATACGCAGTATTTT.

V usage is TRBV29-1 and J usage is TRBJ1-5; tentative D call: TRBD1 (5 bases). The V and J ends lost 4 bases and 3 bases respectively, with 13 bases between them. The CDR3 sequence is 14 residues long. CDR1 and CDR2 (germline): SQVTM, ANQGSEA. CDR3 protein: CSVAGGTFNQPQHF. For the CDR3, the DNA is TGCAGCGTTGCGGGCGGGACGTTCAATCAGCCCCAGCATTTT.

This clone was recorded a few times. CDR3 loop: CASNGLAGGRNEQFF. The DNA for the CDR3 is TGCGCCAGCAATGGACTAGCGGGGGGTCGTAATGAGCAGTTCTTC. The chain joins TRBV5-1 to TRBJ2-1, with 14 bases lining up with TRBD2. V was pared by 6 bases and J by 7 bases, with 6 bases of the junction left unmatched. Germline CDR1 SGHRS, CDR2 YFSETQ. The CDR3 is 15 residues long.

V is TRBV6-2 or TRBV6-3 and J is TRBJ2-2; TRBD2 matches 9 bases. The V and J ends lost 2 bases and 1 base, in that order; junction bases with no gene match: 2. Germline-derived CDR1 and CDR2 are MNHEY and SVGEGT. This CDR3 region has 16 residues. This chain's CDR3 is CASSYGAGGNTGELFF. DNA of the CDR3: TGTGCCAGCAGTTACGGAGCGGGGGGGAACACCGGGGAGCTGTTTTTT.

The CDR3 reads CASSIVQGSGANVLTF. The CDR3 DNA is TGTGCCAGTAGTATCGTACAGGGCTCTGGGGCCAACGTCCTGACTTTC. The chain links TRBV19 to TRBJ2-6, with D tentatively TRBD1 (6 bases). This CDR3 is built from 16 residues. The germline V gene encodes CDR1 LNHDA and CDR2 SQIVND (reference sequence). Trimming took off 3 bases at V and 0 bases at J, with 9 bases between the two ends.

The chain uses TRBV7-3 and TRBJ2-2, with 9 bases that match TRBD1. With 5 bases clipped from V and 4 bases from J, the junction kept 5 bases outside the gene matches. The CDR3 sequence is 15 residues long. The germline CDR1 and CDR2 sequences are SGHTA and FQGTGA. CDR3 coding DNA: TGTGCCAGCAGCCCGGACAGGGGCCGCACCGGGGAGCTGTTTTTT. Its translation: CASSPDRGRTGELFF.

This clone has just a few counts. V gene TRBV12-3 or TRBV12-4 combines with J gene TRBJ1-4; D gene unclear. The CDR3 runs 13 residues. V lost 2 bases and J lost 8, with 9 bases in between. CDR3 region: CASSLRRLEKLFF. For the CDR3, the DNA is TGTGCCAGCAGTTTACGGAGATTGGAAAAACTGTTTTTT.

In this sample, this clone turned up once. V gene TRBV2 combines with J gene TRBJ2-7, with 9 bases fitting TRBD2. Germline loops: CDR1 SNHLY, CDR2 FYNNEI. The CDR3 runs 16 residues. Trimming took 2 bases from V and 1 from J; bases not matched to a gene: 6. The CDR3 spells CASSELLAGGSYEQYF. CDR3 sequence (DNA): TGTGCCAGCAGTGAACTGTTGGCGGGGGGGTCCTACGAGCAGTACTTC.

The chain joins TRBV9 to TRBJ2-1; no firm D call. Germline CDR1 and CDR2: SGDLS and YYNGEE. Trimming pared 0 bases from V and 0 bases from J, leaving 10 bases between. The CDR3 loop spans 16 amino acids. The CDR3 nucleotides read TGTGCCAGCAGCGTAGATCTGCGAAACTCCTACAATGAGCAGTTCTTC. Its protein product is CASSVDLRNSYNEQFF.

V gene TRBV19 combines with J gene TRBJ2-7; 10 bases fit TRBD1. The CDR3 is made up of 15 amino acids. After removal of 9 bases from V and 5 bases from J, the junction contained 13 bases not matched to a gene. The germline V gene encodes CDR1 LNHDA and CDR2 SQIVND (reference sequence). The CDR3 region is CASSIPGQGLHEQYF. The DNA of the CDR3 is TGTGCCAGCTCCATCCCGGGACAGGGGTTACACGAGCAGTACTTC.

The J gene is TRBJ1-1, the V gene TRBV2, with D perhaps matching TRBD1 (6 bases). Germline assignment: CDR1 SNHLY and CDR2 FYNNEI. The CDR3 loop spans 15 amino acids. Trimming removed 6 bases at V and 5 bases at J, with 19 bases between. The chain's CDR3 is CASRTGLRGATEAFF. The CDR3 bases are TGTGCCAGCAGGACAGGTCTCCGGGGAGCTACTGAAGCTTTCTTT.

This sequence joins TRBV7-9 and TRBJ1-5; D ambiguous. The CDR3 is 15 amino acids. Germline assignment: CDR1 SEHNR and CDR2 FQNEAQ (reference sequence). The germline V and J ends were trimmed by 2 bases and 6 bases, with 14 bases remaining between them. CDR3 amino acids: CASSLSVGVGQPQHF. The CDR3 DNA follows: TGTGCCAGCAGCTTATCAGTGGGAGTCGGTCAGCCCCAGCATTTT.

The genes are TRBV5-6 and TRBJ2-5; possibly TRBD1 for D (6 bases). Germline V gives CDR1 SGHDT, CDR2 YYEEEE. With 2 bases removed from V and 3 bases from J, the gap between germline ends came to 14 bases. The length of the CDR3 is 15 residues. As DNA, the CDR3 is TGTGCCAGCAGCTTTTCAGGGGTTCCTGAAGAGACCCAGTACTTC. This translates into CASSFSGVPEETQYF.

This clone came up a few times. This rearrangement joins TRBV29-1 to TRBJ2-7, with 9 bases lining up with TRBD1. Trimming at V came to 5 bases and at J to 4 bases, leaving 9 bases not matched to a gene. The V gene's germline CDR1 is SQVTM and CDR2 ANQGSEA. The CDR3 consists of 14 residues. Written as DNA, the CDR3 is TGCAGCGTTAGTTCGGGACAGGGAAGATACGAGCAGTACTTC. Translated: CSVSSGQGRYEQYF.

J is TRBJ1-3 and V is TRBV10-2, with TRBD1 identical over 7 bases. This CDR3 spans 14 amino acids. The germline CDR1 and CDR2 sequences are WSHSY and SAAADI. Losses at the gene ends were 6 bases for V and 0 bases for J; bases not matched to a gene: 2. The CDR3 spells CASRGQTSGNTIYF. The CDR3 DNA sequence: TGCGCCAGCAGGGGACAGACCTCTGGAAACACCATATATTTT.

CDR3 sequence: CSVKFRDRLLYEQYF. DNA for the CDR3: TGCAGCGTTAAGTTCCGGGACAGGTTACTCTACGAGCAGTACTTC. The chain combines TRBV29-1 with TRBJ2-7, with TRBD1 identical over 8 bases. CDR3 length equals 15 residues. The germline V gene has CDR1 SQVTM and CDR2 ANQGSEA. The ends lost 5 bases at V and 3 bases at J; junction bases unmatched: 12.

Written as DNA, the CDR3 is TGTGCCAGCAGCTGGGACAGGGGGCAGAGCTATGGCTACACCTTC. Translated, it gives CASSWDRGQSYGYTF. The genes are TRBV5-4 and TRBJ1-2; 12 bases are a match to TRBD1. This CDR3 has 15 residues. Trimming removed 3 bases from V and 4 bases from J; junction bases left unmatched: 4. Germline assignment: CDR1 SGHNT and CDR2 YYREEE (reference sequence).

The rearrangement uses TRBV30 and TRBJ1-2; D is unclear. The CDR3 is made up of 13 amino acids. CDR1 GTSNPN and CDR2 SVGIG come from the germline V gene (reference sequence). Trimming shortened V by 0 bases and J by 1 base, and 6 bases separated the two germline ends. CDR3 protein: CAWSVSHNYGYTF. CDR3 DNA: TGTGCCTGGAGTGTTAGTCATAACTATGGCTACACCTTC.

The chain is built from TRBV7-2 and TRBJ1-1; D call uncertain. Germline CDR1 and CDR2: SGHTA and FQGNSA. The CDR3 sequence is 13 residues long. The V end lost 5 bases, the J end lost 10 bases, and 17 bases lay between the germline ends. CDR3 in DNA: TGTGCCAGCAGCCTTAGACTACGGGAGGGAGCTTTCTTT. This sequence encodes CASSLRLREGAFF.

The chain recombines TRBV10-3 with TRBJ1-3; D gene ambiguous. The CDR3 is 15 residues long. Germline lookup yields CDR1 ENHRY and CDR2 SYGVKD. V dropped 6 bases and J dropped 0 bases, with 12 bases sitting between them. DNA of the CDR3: TGTGCCATCAGGTCACAGCAGAGCTCTGGAAACACCATATATTTT. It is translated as CAIRSQQSSGNTIYF.

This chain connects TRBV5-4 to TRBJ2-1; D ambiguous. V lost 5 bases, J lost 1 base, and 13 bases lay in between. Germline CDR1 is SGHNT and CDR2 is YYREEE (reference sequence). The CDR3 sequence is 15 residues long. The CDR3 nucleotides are TGTGCCAGCAGGCCCGAGGTCGGGTCCTACAATGAGCAGTTCTTC. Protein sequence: CASRPEVGSYNEQFF.

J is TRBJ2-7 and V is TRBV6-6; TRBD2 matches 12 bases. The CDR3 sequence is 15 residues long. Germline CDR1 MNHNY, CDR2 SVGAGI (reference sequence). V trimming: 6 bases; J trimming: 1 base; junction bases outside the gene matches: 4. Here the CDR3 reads CASRPLAGGSYEQYF. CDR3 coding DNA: TGTGCCAGCAGGCCTCTAGCGGGGGGGTCCTACGAGCAGTACTTC.

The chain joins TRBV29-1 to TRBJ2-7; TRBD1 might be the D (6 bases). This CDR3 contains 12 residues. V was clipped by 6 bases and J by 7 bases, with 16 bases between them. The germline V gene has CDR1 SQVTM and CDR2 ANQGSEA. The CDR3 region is CSVARTAEEQYF. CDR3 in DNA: TGCAGCGTAGCCAGGACAGCGGAAGAGCAGTACTTC.